One sample yielded the 31 T cell receptor beta chains listed below, sequenced in a study of vaccination and CD4 T cells after COVID-19. Sequencing of cultured CD4+ T cell DNA used the Oncomine TCR Beta short-read assay. TCRdb fed the PCR reads into MiXCR, producing one record per CDR3 protein. The data hold 3,500 to 4,000 distinct CDR3 sequences, with roughly a sixth observed a single time. No antigen is known for these receptors. Treatment given: roughly 11-day PBMC culture with coronavirus spike peptide pools or control peptides (ViraFEST assay). Sequencing was done on a sample of CD4+ T cells from blood, cultured in vitro. The origin of the receptors is a human donor who had recovered from COVID-19.

By frequency in the sample, this clonotype is medium-sized. The genes are TRBV18 and TRBJ1-1, with 8 nucleotides matching TRBD1. Germline V gene sequence: CDR1 KGHSH, CDR2 LQKENI. There are 13 residues in the CDR3. Germline trimming cut 3 bases from V and 3 bases from J; bases unmatched to any gene: 0. In DNA form, the CDR3 reads TGTGCCAGCTCACCGGGACAGGACACTGAAGCTTTCTTT. It specifies CASSPGQDTEAFF.

This chain uses TRBV19 with TRBJ2-2; the match to TRBD2 covers 9 bases. This CDR3 is 15 amino acids long. Per germline, CDR1 LNHDA and CDR2 SQIVND (reference sequence). The junction had 7 bases not matched to a gene; V was cut back by 6 bases and J by 5 bases. The CDR3 sequence is CASSSGLASTGELFF. In nucleotides, the CDR3 is TGTGCCAGTAGCTCGGGACTAGCATCGACCGGGGAGCTGTTTTTT.

In this sample, this clonotype is large (0.1 to 1%). The chain links TRBV6-1 to TRBJ1-1; D is ambiguous. The CDR3 runs 13 residues. Germline V gives CDR1 MNHNS, CDR2 SASEGT. Trimming took 5 bases from V and 3 from J, leaving 10 bases between them. CDR3 loop: CASSRFRDTEAFF. The CDR3 region has the DNA TGTGCCAGCAGTAGATTTCGGGACACTGAAGCTTTCTTT.

The chain couples TRBV2 to TRBJ1-5; D uncertain. V dropped 2 bases and J dropped 7 bases, with 9 bases sitting between them. The germline V gene encodes CDR1 SNHLY and CDR2 FYNNEI. The CDR3 spans 13 residues. CDR3 in amino acids: CASSENWAQPQHF. In DNA form, the CDR3 reads TGTGCCAGCAGTGAAAATTGGGCACAGCCCCAGCATTTT.

The chain uses TRBV12-3 or TRBV12-4 and TRBJ1-5; D unclear. V lost 6 bases, J lost 7 bases, and 13 bases lay in between. The CDR3 has 13 residues. This chain's CDR3 is CASSRQPEQPQHF. In DNA, the CDR3 is TGTGCCAGCAGCAGACAACCCGAGCAGCCCCAGCATTTT.

The rearrangement links TRBV3-1 to TRBJ1-6, with D possibly being TRBD1 (6 bases). This CDR3 comprises 13 residues. V lost 4 bases, J lost 9 bases, and 10 bases lay in between. The V gene's germline CDR1 is LGHDT and CDR2 YNNKEL (reference sequence). CDR3 in amino acids: CASSPDRISPLHF. The CDR3, as DNA: TGTGCCAGCAGCCCGGACAGAATTTCACCCCTCCACTTT.

This clonotype is termed medium-sized. This sequence joins TRBV9 and TRBJ2-1; 9 bases align to TRBD2. CDR1 and CDR2 (germline): SGDLS, YYNGEE. This CDR3 region has 16 residues. V was pared by 1 base and J by 2 bases, with 4 bases of the junction left unmatched. CDR3 amino acids: CASSVIAGGTYNEQFF. The CDR3 coding sequence is TGTGCCAGCAGCGTAATTGCGGGGGGGACCTACAATGAGCAGTTCTTC.

The chain has TRBV24-1 and TRBJ2-3; tentatively, D is TRBD1 (6 bases). V was trimmed by 3 bases and J by 6 bases, leaving 15 bases between them. The V gene's germline CDR1 is KGHDR and CDR2 SFDVKD. This CDR3 has 15 amino acids. CDR3 bases: TGTGCCACCAGTGATAATAGGGGGACGAGGGATACGCAGTATTTT. Residues: CATSDNRGTRDTQYF.

The gene calls are TRBV5-6 and TRBJ1-5; a possible D gene is TRBD1 (5 bases). CDR1 is SGHDT and CDR2 is YYEEEE in the germline V gene. Deletions cut 1 base from V and 6 bases from J, with 32 bases between. This CDR3 spans 21 amino acids. The CDR3 loop reads CASSLYSVWGSTGAVSQPQHF. The CDR3, as DNA: TGTGCCAGCAGCTTGTACAGCGTCTGGGGGTCGACGGGCGCGGTCTCTCAGCCCCAGCATTTT. The whole variable domain, filled in from reference TRBV5-6 and TRBJ1-5, reads DAGVTQSPTHLIKTRGQQVTLRCSPKSGHDTVSWYQQALGQGPQFIFQYYEEEERQRGNFPDRFSGHQFPNYSSELNVNALLLGDSALYLCASSLYSVWGSTGAVSQPQHFGDGTRLSIL.

This clonotype rates as large. This chain links TRBV12-3 or TRBV12-4 with TRBJ2-2; 8 bases map to TRBD2. The CDR3 is made up of 15 amino acids. J lost 5 bases, V lost 6 bases, and 8 bases had no gene match. The CDR3 region is CASRGAGDVTGELFF. CDR3 nucleotides: TGTGCCAGCAGGGGAGCGGGGGACGTAACCGGGGAGCTGTTTTTT.

V and J are TRBV6-1 and TRBJ1-3; TRBD1 is a possible D gene (5 bases). Germline loops: CDR1 MNHNS, CDR2 SASEGT. V lost 3 bases, J lost 0 bases, and 9 bases lay in between. The CDR3 spans 15 residues. The CDR3 region has the DNA TGTGCCAGCAGTGATCGACAGCCCTCTGGAAACACCATATATTTT. This sequence encodes CASSDRQPSGNTIYF.

This clonotype showed up just a few times. The genes are TRBV6-1 and TRBJ1-2; D might be TRBD1 (5 bases). The germline gives CDR1 MNHNS, CDR2 SASEGT. V lost 6 bases to trimming and J lost 4 bases, with 12 bases between them. The CDR3 runs 13 residues. CDR3 bases: TGTGCCAGCAGGGGGACTGGGGCCTATGGCTACACCTTC. Protein: CASRGTGAYGYTF.

This clonotype ranks as medium-sized (0.01 to 0.1%). The J gene is TRBJ2-1, the V gene TRBV6-2 or TRBV6-3, with 10 nucleotides matching TRBD2. The V and J ends lost 4 bases and 5 bases, in that order; junction bases with no gene match: 5. The CDR3 contains 15 residues. Germline CDR1 and CDR2: MNHEY and SVGEGT. The CDR3 nucleotides read TGTGCCAGCAGTTTAGCGGGGGGCCTCAACAATGAGCAGTTCTTC. Translated, it gives CASSLAGGLNNEQFF.

This clonotype came up a few times. The chain uses TRBV5-4 and TRBJ1-6; D may be TRBD1 (6 bases). CDR1 is SGHNT, CDR2 YYREEE, per germline (reference sequence). The CDR3 spans 14 residues. V was cut by 5 bases and J by 4 bases, with 10 bases left in between. CDR3 bases: TGTGCCAGCAGAAGAGGGGGTTATAATTCACCCCTCCACTTT. Its protein product is CASRRGGYNSPLHF.

This clonotype was observed a few times. The rearrangement joins TRBV30 to TRBJ2-5; D not certain. CDR3 length equals 11 residues. Germline values: CDR1 GTSNPN, CDR2 SVGIG (reference sequence). V lost 4 bases, J lost 7 bases, and 10 bases lay in between. The DNA of the CDR3 is TGTGCCTGGAACGGAGTCGGGACCCAGTACTTC. Translating gives CAWNGVGTQYF. Supplemented by reference TRBV30 and TRBJ2-5, the full variable domain reads SQTIHQWPATLVQPVGSPLSLECTVEGTSNPNLYWYRQAAGRGLQLLFYSVGIGQISSEVPQNLSASRPQDRQFILSSKKLLLSDSGFYLCAWNGVGTQYFGPGTRLLVL.

This clonotype was recorded a few times. The genes are TRBV30 and TRBJ1-1; maybe TRBD1 (5 bases). This CDR3 region has 13 residues. V dropped 4 bases and J dropped 2 bases, with 11 bases sitting between them. Germline CDR1 GTSNPN, CDR2 SVGIG (reference sequence). CDR3 protein: CAWKEGVNTEAFF. As DNA, the CDR3 is TGTGCCTGGAAGGAAGGGGTTAACACTGAAGCTTTCTTT. Combining the CDR3 with reference TRBV30 and TRBJ1-1 gives the whole variable domain SQTIHQWPATLVQPVGSPLSLECTVEGTSNPNLYWYRQAAGRGLQLLFYSVGIGQISSEVPQNLSASRPQDRQFILSSKKLLLSDSGFYLCAWKEGVNTEAFFGQGTRLTVV.

This clonotype showed up just a few times. The chain links TRBV7-9 to TRBJ1-1; tentatively, D is TRBD1 (6 bases). Trimming removed 7 bases from V and 5 bases from J, with 23 bases in between. CDR1 SEHNR and CDR2 FQNEAQ come from the germline V gene (reference sequence). The CDR3 has 16 residues. This CDR3 is CASNNPTGRGRTEAFF. The DNA for the CDR3 is TGTGCCAGCAACAACCCTACTGGGCGGGGGCGGACTGAAGCTTTCTTT.

This clonotype was observed a few times. The V call is TRBV25-1, the J call TRBJ2-3; D not resolved. Germline V gives CDR1 MGHDK, CDR2 SYGVNS. This CDR3 is built from 11 residues. The V gene lost 7 bases and the J gene lost 0 bases, with 2 bases spanning the gap. CDR3 sequence: CASISTDTQYF. Here the CDR3 DNA reads TGTGCCAGCATTAGCACAGATACGCAGTATTTT.

This clonotype was detected only a few times. J is TRBJ1-5 and V is TRBV5-4; perhaps TRBD1 as D (5 bases). Germline CDR1 SGHNT, CDR2 YYREEE (reference sequence). This CDR3 has 12 amino acids. V was shortened by 3 bases and J by 9 bases, with 10 bases between the two germline ends. As DNA, the CDR3 is TGTGCCAGCAGCTGGGACGGGGGGCCCCAGCATTTT. Translating it yields CASSWDGGPQHF. The full variable domain, completed using reference TRBV5-4 and TRBJ1-5, is ETGVTQSPTHLIKTRGQQVTLRCSSQSGHNTVSWYQQALGQGPQFIFQYYREEENGRGNFPPRFSGLQFPNYSSELNVNALELDDSALYLCASSWDGGPQHFGDGTRLSIL.

There are a few counts of this clonotype. This rearrangement joins TRBV7-2 to TRBJ1-4; no firm D call. CDR3 length: 15 amino acids. With 5 bases removed from V and 4 bases from J, the gap between germline ends came to 14 bases. Germline V CDR1 and CDR2: SGHTA, FQGNSA. CDR3 residues: CASSRQRQVNEKLFF. CDR3 nucleotides: TGTGCCAGCAGCCGACAACGGCAAGTTAATGAAAAACTGTTTTTT.

Within the sample, this clonotype is medium-sized. The rearrangement uses TRBV20-1 and TRBJ1-3; no clear D. Between the trimmed V and J ends, which lost 3 bases and 2 bases, there was a span of 5 bases. Germline assignment: CDR1 DFQATT and CDR2 SNEGSKA (reference sequence). This CDR3 is built from 12 residues. In DNA, the CDR3 is TGCAGTGCTAGGTCGGCTGGAAACACCATATATTTT. Encoded protein: CSARSAGNTIYF.

There are a few counts of this clonotype. This chain connects TRBV12-3 or TRBV12-4 to TRBJ2-4; a possible D gene is TRBD1 (6 bases). Trimming took off 6 bases at V and 0 bases at J, with 12 bases between the two ends. The CDR3 covers 15 residues. CDR3 in amino acids: CASRHRDLAKNIQYF. The CDR3 nucleotides read TGTGCCAGCAGGCACAGGGATCTAGCCAAAAACATTCAGTACTTC.

This clonotype is medium-sized in the sample. The chain links TRBV6-5 to TRBJ1-5, with D perhaps TRBD1 (6 bases). From germline, CDR1 is MNHEY and CDR2 SVGAGI. The CDR3 length is 18 residues. Trimming stripped 1 base from V and 0 bases from J, with 16 bases between. The CDR3 is CASSYWSGAVDSNQPQHF. The CDR3 coding sequence is TGTGCCAGCAGTTACTGGTCAGGGGCGGTTGATAGCAATCAGCCCCAGCATTTT.

Sample share makes this clonotype large. The chain links TRBV20-1 to TRBJ2-2; 10 bases align to TRBD2. V trimming: 6 bases; J trimming: 6 bases; junction bases outside the gene matches: 7. The CDR3 is 14 amino acids. CDR1 and CDR2 (germline): DFQATT, SNEGSKA (reference sequence). CDR3 protein: CSAAAGGLAGELFF. The CDR3, as DNA: TGCAGTGCCGCAGCGGGGGGGTTGGCCGGGGAGCTGTTTTTT.

The gene calls are TRBV11-2 and TRBJ1-4; TRBD1 matches at 9 bases. This CDR3 is 16 amino acids long. Germline V gene data show CDR1 as SGHAT and CDR2 as FQNNGV. V lost 4 bases to trimming and J lost 3 bases; unmatched junction nucleotides: 6. The CDR3 DNA reads as TGTGCCAGCAGCTGGGGCGGGACAGGGCCTAATGAAAAACTGTTTTTT. It encodes CASSWGGTGPNEKLFF.

In its sample, this clonotype ranks as medium-sized (0.01 to 0.1%). The gene calls are TRBV7-3 and TRBJ2-3; tentative D call: TRBD2 (7 bases). Trimming shortened V by 6 bases and J by 0 bases, and 13 bases separated the two germline ends. Germline CDR1 SGHTA, CDR2 FQGTGA. This CDR3 has 15 amino acids. Here the CDR3 reads CASSTGGRSTDTQYF. CDR3 nucleotide sequence: TGTGCCAGCAGTACGGGGGGCCGGAGCACAGATACGCAGTATTTT.

The V gene is TRBV19, the J gene TRBJ1-1; TRBD1 agrees at 8 bases. V was clipped by 4 bases and J by 4 bases; unmatched bases: 5. CDR1 and CDR2 (germline): LNHDA, SQIVND (reference sequence). The CDR3 runs to 14 residues. In DNA form, the CDR3 reads TGTGCCAGTAGTACCCAGGGGGCGAGCACTGAAGCTTTCTTT. Protein: CASSTQGASTEAFF.

This clonotype was detected a few times. The V and J genes are TRBV6-1 and TRBJ1-4; D is uncertain. Germline V gene data show CDR1 as MNHNS and CDR2 as SASEGT. This CDR3 contains 15 residues. V gave up 9 bases and J gave up 6 bases, with 20 bases separating them. The CDR3 coding sequence is TGTGCCAGTGGCCGAGCTCCGAGATATGATGAAAAACTGTTTTTT. Protein sequence: CASGRAPRYDEKLFF.

About this clonotype: A much larger clone lies one base from this, so it may be a read error. The chain uses TRBV12-3 or TRBV12-4 and TRBJ1-2; D perhaps matches TRBD1 (6 bases). The V end was cut by 8 bases, the J end by 7 bases, with 14 bases between. The CDR3 loop spans 12 amino acids. CDR3 coding DNA: TGTGCCAGCGGCTCACAGGGTTTTGGCTACACCTTC. It specifies CASGSQGFGYTF.

In this sample, this clonotype turned up a few times. CDR3 residues: CASSDQGYGYTF. The CDR3 DNA sequence: TGCGCCAGCAGTGACCAGGGGTACGGCTACACCTTC. This chain links TRBV10-2 with TRBJ1-2; possible D gene TRBD1, 6 bases. Germline assignment: CDR1 WSHSY and CDR2 SAAADI. The germline V and J ends were trimmed by 3 bases and 8 bases, with 10 bases remaining between them. CDR3 size: 12 residues.

This clonotype counts as medium-sized. V usage is TRBV6-1 and J usage is TRBJ1-5; unclear D gene. Germline V gene lookup returns CDR1 MNHNS and CDR2 SASEGT. The V and J ends lost 7 bases and 3 bases respectively, with 10 bases between them. The CDR3 spans 13 residues. Here the CDR3 reads CASNQAFNQPQHF. The CDR3 coding sequence is TGTGCCAGCAACCAGGCTTTCAATCAGCCCCAGCATTTT.